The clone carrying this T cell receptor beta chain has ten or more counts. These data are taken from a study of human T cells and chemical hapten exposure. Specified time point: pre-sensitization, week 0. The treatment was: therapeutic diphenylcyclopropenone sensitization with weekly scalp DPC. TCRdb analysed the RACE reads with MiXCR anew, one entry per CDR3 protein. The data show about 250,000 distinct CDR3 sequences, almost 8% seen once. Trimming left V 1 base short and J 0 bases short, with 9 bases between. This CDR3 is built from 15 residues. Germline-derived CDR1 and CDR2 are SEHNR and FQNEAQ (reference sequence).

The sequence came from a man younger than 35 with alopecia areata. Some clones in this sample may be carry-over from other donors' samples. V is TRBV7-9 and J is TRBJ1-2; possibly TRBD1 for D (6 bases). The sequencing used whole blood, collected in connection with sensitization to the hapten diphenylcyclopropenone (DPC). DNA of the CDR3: TGTGCCAGCAGCTTAGGACGGACAGCTAACTATGGCTACACCTTC. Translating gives CASSLGRTANYGYTF.